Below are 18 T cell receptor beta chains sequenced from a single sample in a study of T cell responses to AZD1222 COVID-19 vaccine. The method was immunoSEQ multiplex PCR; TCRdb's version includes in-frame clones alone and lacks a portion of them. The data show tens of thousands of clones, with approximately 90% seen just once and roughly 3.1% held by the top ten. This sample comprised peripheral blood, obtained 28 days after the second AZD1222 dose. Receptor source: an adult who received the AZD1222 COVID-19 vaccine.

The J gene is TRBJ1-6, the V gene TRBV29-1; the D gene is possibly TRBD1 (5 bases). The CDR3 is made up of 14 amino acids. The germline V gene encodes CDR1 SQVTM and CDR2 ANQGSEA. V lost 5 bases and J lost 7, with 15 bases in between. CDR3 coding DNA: TGCAGCGTTAGGGTCCAGGGCGCGAATTCACCCCTCCACTTT. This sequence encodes CSVRVQGANSPLHF. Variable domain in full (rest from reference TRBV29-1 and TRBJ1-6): SAVISQKPSRDICQRGTSLTIQCQVDSQVTMMFWYRQQPGQSLTLIATANQGSEATYESGFVIDKFPISRPNLTFSTLTVSNMSPEDSSIYLCSVRVQGANSPLHFGNGTRLTVT.

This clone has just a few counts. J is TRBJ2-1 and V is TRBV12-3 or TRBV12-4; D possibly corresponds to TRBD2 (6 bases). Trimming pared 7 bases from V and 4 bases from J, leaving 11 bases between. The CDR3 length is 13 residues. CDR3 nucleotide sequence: TGTGCCAGCACTCGGGACTCTTACAATGAGCAGTTCTTC. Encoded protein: CASTRDSYNEQFF.

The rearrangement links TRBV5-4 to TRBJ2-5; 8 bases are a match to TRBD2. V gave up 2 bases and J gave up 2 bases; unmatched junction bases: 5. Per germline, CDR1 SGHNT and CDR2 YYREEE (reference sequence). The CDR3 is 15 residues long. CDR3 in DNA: TGTGCCAGCAGCTTAGCGGGGGACCTTCAAGAGACCCAGTACTTC. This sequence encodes CASSLAGDLQETQYF.

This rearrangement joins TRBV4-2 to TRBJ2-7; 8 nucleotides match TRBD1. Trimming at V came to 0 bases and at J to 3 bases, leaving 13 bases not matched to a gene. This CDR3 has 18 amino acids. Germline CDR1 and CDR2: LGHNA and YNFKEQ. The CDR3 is CASSQDSGGDWQGYEQYF. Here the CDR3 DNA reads TGTGCCAGCAGCCAAGATTCAGGGGGCGATTGGCAGGGCTACGAGCAGTACTTC.

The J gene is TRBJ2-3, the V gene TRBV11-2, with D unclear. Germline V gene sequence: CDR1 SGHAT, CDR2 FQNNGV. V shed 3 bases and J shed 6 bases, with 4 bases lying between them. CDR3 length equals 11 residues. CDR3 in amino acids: CASSFADTQYF. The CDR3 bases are TGTGCCAGCAGCTTCGCTGATACGCAGTATTTT.

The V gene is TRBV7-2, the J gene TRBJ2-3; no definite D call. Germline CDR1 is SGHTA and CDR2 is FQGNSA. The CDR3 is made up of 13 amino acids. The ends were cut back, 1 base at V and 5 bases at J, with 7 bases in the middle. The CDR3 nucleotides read TGTGCCAGCAGCTTAGAGTCGTTAGATACGCAGTATTTT. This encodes CASSLESLDTQYF.

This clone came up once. In nucleotides, the CDR3 is TGTGCCAGCAGCCCCCAGACAGGGGATACTGAAGCTTTCTTT. Its protein product is CASSPQTGDTEAFF. The chain links TRBV7-2 to TRBJ1-1; 8 bases map to TRBD1. The CDR3 has 14 amino acids. Germline lookup yields CDR1 SGHTA and CDR2 FQGNSA. Trimming removed 5 bases from V and 5 bases from J; junction bases left unmatched: 7.

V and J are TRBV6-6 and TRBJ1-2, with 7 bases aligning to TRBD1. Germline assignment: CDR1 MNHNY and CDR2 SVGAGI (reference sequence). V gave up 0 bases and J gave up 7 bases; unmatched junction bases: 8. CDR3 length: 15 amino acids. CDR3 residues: CASSYSKTGAGGYTF. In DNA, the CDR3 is TGTGCCAGCAGTTACTCGAAAACAGGGGCGGGTGGCTACACCTTC.

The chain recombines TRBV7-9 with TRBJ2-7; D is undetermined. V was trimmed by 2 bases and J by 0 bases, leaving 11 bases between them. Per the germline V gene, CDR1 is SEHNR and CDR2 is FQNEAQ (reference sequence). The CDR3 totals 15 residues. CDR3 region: CASSLRGGVSYEQYF. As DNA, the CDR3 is TGTGCCAGCAGCTTACGTGGCGGAGTCTCCTACGAGCAGTACTTC. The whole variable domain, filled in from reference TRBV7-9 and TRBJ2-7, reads DTGVSQNPRHKITKRGQNVTFRCDPISEHNRLYWYRQTLGQGPEFLTYFQNEAQLEKSRLLSDRFSAERPKGSFSTLEIQRTEQGDSAMYLCASSLRGGVSYEQYFGPGTRLTVT.

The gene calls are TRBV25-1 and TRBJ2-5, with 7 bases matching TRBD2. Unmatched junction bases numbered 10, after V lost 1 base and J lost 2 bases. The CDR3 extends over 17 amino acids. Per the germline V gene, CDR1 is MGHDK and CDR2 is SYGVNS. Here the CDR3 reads CASSEWRVASGQETQYF. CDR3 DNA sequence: TGTGCCAGCAGTGAATGGAGGGTGGCTAGCGGACAAGAGACCCAGTACTTC.

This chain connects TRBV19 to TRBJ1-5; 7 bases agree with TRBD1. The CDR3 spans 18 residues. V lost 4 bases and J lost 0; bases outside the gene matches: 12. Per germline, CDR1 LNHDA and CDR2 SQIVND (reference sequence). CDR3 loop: CASSKGQAWWGSNQPQHF. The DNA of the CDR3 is TGTGCCAGTAGTAAAGGACAGGCATGGTGGGGTAGCAATCAGCCCCAGCATTTT.

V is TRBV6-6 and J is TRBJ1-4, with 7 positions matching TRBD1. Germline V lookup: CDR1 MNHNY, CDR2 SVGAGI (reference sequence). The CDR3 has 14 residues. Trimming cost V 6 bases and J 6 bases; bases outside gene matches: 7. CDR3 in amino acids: CASRHRGRDEKLFF. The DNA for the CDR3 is TGTGCCAGCAGACACAGGGGACGGGATGAAAAACTGTTTTTT.

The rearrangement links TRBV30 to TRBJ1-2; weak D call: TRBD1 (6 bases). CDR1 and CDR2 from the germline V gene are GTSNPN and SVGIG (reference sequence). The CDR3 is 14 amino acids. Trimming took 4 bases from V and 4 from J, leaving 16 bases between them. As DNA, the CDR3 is TGTGCCTGGAAGTCGCAGGGGCCCGCCTATGGCTACACCTTC. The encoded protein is CAWKSQGPAYGYTF.

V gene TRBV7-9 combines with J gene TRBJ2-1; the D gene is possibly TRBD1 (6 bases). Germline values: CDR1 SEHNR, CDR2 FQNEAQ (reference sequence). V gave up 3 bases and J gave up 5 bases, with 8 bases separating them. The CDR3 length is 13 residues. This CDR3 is CASSFTGNNEQFF. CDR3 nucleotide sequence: TGTGCCAGCAGCTTTACAGGGAACAATGAGCAGTTCTTC. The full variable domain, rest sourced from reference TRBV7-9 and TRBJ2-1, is DTGVSQNPRHKITKRGQNVTFRCDPISEHNRLYWYRQTLGQGPEFLTYFQNEAQLEKSRLLSDRFSAERPKGSFSTLEIQRTEQGDSAMYLCASSFTGNNEQFFGPGTRLTVL.

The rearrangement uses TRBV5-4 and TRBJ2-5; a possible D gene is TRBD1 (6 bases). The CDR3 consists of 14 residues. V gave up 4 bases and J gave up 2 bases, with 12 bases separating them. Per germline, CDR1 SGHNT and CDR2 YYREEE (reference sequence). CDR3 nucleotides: TGTGCCAGCAGCGGGGGCCTCACTCAAGAGACCCAGTACTTC. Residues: CASSGGLTQETQYF.

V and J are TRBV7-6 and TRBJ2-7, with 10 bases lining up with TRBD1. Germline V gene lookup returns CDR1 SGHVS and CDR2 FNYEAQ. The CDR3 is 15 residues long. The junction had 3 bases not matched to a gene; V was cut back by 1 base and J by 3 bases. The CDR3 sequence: CASSLGGDRGYEQYF. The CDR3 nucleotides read TGTGCCAGCAGCTTAGGAGGGGACAGGGGCTACGAGCAGTACTTC.

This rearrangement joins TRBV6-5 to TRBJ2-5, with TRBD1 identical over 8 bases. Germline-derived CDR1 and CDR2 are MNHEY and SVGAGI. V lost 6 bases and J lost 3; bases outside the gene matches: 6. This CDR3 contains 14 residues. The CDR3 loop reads CASSPMDREETQYF. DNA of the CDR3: TGTGCCAGCAGCCCCATGGACAGGGAAGAGACCCAGTACTTC.

In nucleotides, the CDR3 is TGTGCCAGCACCCTTCAGGGGGCAAGCTATGGCTACACCTTC. It encodes CASTLQGASYGYTF. The V and J genes are TRBV6-5 and TRBJ1-2; TRBD1 agrees at 8 bases. Per the germline V gene, CDR1 is MNHEY and CDR2 is SVGAGI. V was clipped by 7 bases and J by 4 bases; unmatched bases: 8. The CDR3 is 14 residues long.